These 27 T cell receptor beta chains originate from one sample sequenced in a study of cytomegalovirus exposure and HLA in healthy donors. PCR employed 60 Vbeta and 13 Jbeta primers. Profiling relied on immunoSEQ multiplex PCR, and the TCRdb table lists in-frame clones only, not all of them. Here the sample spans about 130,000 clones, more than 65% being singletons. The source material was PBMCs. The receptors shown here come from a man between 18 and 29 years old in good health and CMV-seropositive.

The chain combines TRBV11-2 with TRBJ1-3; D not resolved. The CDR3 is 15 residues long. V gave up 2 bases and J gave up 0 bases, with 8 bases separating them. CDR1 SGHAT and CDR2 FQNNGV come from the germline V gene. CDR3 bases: TGTGCCAGCAGCTTACGAGGTGCCTCTGGAAACACCATATATTTT. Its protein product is CASSLRGASGNTIYF.

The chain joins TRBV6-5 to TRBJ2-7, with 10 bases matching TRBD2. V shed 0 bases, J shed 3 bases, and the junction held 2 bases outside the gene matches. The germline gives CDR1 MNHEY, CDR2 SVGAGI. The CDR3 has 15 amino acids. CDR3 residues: CASSYSLAGDYEQYF. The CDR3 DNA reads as TGTGCCAGCAGTTACTCCCTAGCGGGAGACTACGAGCAGTACTTC.

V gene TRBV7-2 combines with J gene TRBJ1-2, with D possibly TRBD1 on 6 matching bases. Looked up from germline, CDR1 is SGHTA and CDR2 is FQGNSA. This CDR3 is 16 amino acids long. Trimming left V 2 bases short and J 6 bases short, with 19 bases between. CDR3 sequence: CASSLQTRGRFNGYTF. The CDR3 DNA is TGTGCCAGCAGCTTACAAACCAGGGGTCGTTTCAATGGCTACACCTTC.

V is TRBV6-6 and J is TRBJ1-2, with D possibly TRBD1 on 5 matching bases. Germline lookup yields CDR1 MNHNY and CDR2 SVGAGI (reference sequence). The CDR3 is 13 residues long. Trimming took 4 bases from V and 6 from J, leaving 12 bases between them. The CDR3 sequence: CASSSSGKDGYTF. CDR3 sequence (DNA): TGTGCCAGCAGTTCATCAGGGAAGGATGGCTACACCTTC.

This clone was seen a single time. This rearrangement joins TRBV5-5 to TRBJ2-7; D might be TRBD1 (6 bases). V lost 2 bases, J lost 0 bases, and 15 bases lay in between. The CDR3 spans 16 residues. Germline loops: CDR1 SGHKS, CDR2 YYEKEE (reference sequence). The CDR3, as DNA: TGTGCCAGCAGCTTACGAGGGACATACAGCTCCTACGAGCAGTACTTC. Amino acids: CASSLRGTYSSYEQYF.

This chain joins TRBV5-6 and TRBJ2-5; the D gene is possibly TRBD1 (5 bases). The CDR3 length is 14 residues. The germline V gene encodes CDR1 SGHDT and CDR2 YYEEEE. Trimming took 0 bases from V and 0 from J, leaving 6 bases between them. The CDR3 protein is CASSLDRYQETQYF. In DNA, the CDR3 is TGTGCCAGCAGCTTGGACAGGTACCAAGAGACCCAGTACTTC.

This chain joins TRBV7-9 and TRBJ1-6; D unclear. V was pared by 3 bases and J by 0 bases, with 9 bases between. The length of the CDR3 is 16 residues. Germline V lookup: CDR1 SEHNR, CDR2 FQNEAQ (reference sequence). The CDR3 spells CASSLSESSYNSPLHF. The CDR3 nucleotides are TGTGCCAGCAGCTTGAGCGAAAGCTCCTATAATTCACCCCTCCACTTT.

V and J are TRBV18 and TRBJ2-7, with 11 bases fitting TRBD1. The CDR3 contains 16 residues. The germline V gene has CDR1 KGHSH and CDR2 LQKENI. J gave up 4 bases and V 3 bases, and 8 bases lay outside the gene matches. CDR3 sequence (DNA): TGTGCCAGCTCACCGGCGACGGGACAGGGGGAATACGAGCAGTACTTC. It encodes CASSPATGQGEYEQYF.

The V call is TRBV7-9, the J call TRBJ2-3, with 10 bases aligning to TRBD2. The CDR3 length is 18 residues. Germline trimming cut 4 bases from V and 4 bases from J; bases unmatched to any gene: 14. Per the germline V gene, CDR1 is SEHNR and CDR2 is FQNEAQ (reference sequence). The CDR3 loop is CASSSEVSGRKVADTQYF. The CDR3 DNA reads TGTGCCAGCAGCTCAGAAGTTAGCGGGAGGAAGGTTGCAGATACGCAGTATTTT.

CDR3 DNA sequence: TGTGCCAGCAACCATGTTGGGGCCCGCTATTTT. This gives the protein CASNHVGARYF. This rearrangement joins TRBV7-9 to TRBJ2-3, with D possibly matching TRBD1 (5 bases). Per the germline V gene, CDR1 is SEHNR and CDR2 is FQNEAQ (reference sequence). This CDR3 comprises 11 residues. V was pared by 7 bases and J by 15 bases, with 17 bases between.

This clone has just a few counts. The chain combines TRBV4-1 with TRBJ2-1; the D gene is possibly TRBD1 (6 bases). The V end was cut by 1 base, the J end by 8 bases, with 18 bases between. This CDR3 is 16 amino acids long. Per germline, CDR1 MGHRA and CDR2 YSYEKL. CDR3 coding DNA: TGCGCCAGCAGCCAAGGGCAAGGGGGACATAGCGATGAGCAGTTCTTC. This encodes CASSQGQGGHSDEQFF.

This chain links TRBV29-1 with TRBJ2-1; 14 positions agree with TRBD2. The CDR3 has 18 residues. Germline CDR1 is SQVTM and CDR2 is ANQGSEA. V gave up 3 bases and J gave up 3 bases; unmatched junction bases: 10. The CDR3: CSVESWTSGRFLYNEQFF. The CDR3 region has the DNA TGCAGCGTTGAGAGTTGGACTAGCGGGAGGTTCCTCTACAATGAGCAGTTCTTC.

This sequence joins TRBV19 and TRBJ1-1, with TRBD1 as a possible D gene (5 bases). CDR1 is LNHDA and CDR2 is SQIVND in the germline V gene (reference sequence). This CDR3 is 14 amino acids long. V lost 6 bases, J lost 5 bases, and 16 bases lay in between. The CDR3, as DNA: TGTGCCAGTAGCCCCACCGCGGGGCGTACTGAAGCTTTCTTT. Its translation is CASSPTAGRTEAFF.

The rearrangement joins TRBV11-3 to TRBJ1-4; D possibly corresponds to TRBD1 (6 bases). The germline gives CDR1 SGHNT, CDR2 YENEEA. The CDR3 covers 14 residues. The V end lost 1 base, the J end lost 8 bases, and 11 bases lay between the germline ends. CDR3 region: CASSLGTGNEKLFF. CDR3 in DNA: TGTGCCAGCAGCTTAGGTACAGGGAACGAAAAACTGTTTTTT. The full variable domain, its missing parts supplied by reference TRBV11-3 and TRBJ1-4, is EAGVVQSPRYKIIEKKQPVAFWCNPISGHNTLYWYLQNLGQGPELLIRYENEEAVDDSQLPKDRFSAERLKGVDSTLKIQPAELGDSAVYLCASSLGTGNEKLFFGSGTQLSVL.

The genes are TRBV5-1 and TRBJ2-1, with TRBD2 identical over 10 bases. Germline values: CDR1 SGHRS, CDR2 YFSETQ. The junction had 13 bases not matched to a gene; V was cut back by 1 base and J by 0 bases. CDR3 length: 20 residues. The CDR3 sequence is CASSLSLAGAMMGSYNEQFF. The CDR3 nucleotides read TGCGCCAGCAGCTTGTCCCTAGCGGGGGCCATGATGGGCTCCTACAATGAGCAGTTCTTC.

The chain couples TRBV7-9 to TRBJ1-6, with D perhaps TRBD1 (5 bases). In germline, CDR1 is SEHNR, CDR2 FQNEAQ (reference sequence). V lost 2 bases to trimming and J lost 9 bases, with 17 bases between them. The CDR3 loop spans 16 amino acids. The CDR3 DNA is TGTGCCAGCAGCTTATTAGTCTCGCAGGGAATTTCACCCCTCCACTTT. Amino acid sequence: CASSLLVSQGISPLHF.

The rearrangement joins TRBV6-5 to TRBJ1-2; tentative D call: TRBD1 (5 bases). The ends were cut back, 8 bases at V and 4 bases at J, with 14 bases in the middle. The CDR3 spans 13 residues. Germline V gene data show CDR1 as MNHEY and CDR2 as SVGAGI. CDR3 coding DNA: TGTGCCAGCTCAGATAAGACAGTCTATGGCTACACCTTC. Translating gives CASSDKTVYGYTF.

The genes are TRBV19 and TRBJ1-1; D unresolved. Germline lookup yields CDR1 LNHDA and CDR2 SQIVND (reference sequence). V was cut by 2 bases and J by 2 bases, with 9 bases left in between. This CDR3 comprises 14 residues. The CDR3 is CASSIYTINTEAFF. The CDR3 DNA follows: TGTGCCAGTAGTATATATACAATCAACACTGAAGCTTTCTTT.

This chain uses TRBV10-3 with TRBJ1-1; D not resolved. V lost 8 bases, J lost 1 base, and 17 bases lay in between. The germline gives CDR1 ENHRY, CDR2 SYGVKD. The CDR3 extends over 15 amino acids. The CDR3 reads CAIPPRGVRNTEAFF. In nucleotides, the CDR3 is TGTGCCATCCCCCCACGCGGTGTGAGGAACACTGAAGCTTTCTTT.

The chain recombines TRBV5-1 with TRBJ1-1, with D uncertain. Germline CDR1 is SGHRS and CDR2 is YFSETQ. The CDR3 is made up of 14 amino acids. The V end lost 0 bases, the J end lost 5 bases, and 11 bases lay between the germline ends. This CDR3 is CASSLGSGGTEAFF. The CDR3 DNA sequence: TGCGCCAGCAGCTTGGGGTCCGGAGGGACTGAAGCTTTCTTT.

CDR3 region: CASSLGLPNTGEETQYF. The CDR3 DNA reads as TGTGCCAGCAGTCTAGGGTTACCCAACACAGGGGAAGAGACCCAGTACTTC. V gene TRBV28 combines with J gene TRBJ2-5; 7 bases agree with TRBD1. Germline V gene sequence: CDR1 MDHEN, CDR2 SYDVKM. The J segment lost 3 bases and the V segment lost 5 bases, leaving 15 bases of the junction unmatched. The CDR3 sequence is 17 residues long.

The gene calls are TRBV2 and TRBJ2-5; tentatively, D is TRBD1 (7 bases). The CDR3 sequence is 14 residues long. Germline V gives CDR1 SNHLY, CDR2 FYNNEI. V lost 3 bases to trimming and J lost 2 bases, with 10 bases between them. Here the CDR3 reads CASSDGGQQETQYF. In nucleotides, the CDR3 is TGTGCCAGCAGTGACGGGGGACAGCAAGAGACCCAGTACTTC.

The DNA for the CDR3 is TGTGCCAGCAGTTACGGGACTAGCGGGGGGAATGAGCAGTTCTTC. Amino acid sequence: CASSYGTSGGNEQFF. The chain employs TRBV27 and TRBJ2-1; 15 bases line up with TRBD2. This CDR3 spans 15 amino acids. V shed 4 bases, J shed 7 bases, and the junction held 2 bases outside the gene matches. Germline values: CDR1 MNHEY, CDR2 SMNVEV (reference sequence).

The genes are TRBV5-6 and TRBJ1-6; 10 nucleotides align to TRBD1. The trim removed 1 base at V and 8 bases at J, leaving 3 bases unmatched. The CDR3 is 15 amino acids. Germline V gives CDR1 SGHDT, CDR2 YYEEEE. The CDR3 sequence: CASSLRTGGYSPLHF. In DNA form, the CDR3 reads TGTGCCAGCAGCTTGAGGACAGGGGGATATTCACCCCTCCACTTT.

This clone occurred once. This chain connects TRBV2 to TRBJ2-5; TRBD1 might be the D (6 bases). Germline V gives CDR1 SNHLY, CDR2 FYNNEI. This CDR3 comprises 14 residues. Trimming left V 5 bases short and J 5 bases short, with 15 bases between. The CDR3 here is CASSQPQGTETQYF. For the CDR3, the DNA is TGTGCCAGCAGTCAACCACAGGGCACGGAGACCCAGTACTTC.

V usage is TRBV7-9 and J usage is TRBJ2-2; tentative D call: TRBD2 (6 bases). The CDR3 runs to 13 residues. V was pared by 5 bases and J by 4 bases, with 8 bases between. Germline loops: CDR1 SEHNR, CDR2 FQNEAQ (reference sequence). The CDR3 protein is CASSGTVTGELFF. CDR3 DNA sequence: TGTGCCAGCAGCGGGACTGTCACCGGGGAGCTGTTTTTT.

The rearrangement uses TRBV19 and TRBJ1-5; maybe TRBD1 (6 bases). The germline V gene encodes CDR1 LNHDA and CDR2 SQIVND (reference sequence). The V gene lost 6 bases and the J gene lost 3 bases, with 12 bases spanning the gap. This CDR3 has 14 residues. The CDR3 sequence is CASSFWTDNQPQHF. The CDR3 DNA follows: TGTGCCAGTAGCTTCTGGACAGACAATCAGCCCCAGCATTTT.